The T cell receptor (beta chain) described here comes from a study of OX40 agonist ivuxolimab in advanced cancers. Points on this clone: Its specificity is not known.

Whole-study findings and limits: On average, a greater number of expanded clones characterised CD8+ T cells relative to CD4+. It was not determined which antigens were specifically recognized by the peripheral T cells that had undergone clonal expansion.

Profiled with immunoSEQ multiplex PCR; TCRdb holds only in-frame clones, not every one. Here the sample spans about 81,000 clones, 84% being singletons. V was clipped by 5 bases and J by 8 bases, with 9 bases between them. CDR1 MDHEN and CDR2 SYDVKM come from the germline V gene. The CDR3 consists of 11 residues. The rearrangement joins TRBV28 to TRBJ1-2, with unresolved D. The source was CD4+ or CD8+ T cells sorted from blood, collected in a trial of the OX40 agonist ivuxolimab. This TCR derives from an adult with an advanced solid tumor such as melanoma, head and neck, liver or kidney cancer. The CDR3 region has the DNA TGTGCCAGCAGTGACCTCCGCGGCTACACCTTC. As protein: CASSDLRGYTF.